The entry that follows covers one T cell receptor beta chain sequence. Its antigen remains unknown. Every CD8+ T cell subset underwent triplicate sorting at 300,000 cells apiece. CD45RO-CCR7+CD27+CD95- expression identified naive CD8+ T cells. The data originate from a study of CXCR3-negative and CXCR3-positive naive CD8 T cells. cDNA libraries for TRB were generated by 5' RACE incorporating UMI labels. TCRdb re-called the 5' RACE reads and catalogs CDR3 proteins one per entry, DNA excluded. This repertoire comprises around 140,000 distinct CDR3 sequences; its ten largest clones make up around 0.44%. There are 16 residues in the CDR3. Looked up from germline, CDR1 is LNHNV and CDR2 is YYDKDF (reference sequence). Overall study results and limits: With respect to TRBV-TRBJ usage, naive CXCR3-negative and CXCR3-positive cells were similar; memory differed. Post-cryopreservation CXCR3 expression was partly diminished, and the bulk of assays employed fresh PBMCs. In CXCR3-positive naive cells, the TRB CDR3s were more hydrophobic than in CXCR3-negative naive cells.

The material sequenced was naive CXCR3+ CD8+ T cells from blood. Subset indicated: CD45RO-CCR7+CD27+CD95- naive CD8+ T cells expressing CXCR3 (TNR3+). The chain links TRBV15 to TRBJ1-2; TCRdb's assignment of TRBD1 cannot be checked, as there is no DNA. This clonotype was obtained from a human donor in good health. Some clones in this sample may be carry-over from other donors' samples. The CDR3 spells CATSRDVSPGQYGYTF.